This TCR beta chain was profiled in a study of cytotoxic CD8 clonotypes in ibrutinib-treated CLL. On the study more broadly: Researchers reported over 9 relapsed/refractory and about 15 treatment-naive patients, around 17 of them IGHV unmutated. Response specimens were obtained following a median treatment duration of about twelve months, with a range of 6 to 36.

Overall study findings and caveats: Pretreatment clonality was elevated relative to age-matched healthy donors and paralleled circulating CD8+ T-cell counts.

Using immunoSEQ multiplex PCR, the repertoire was profiled, and TCRdb retains in-frame clones only, with some absent. The data hold around 300,000 clones, with 80% observed a single time. This clone was found once. The antigen is unknown. Extraction of around 2 micrograms of genomic DNA from cryopreserved PBMCs supplied material for TCR beta libraries. The clonotype originates from a human donor with chronic lymphocytic leukemia. The sample in question was PBMCs, obtained before ibrutinib treatment.

This CDR3 is CASSQDRTVSGANVLTF. For the CDR3, the DNA is TGCGCCAGCAGCCAAGATCGGACGGTCTCTGGGGCCAACGTCCTGACTTTC. The chain has TRBV4-3 and TRBJ2-6, with D hard to call. Per germline, CDR1 LGHNA and CDR2 YSLEER. The CDR3 has 17 residues. Between the trimmed V and J ends, which lost 0 bases and 0 bases, there was a span of 9 bases.